These 15 T cell receptor beta chains were sequenced from one sample in a study of CD8+ T cells in alopecia areata. Treatment meaning: oral pan-JAK inhibitor, 5-10 mg twice daily. Investigators isolated RNA and reverse transcribed it into cDNA to act as the sequencing template. Measured with immunoSEQ multiplex PCR; TCRdb has only the in-frame clones, and not every one. The sample shows 200,000 to 250,000 clones, around three fifths of them seen only once. Sequenced material: CD4+ T cells sorted from blood, taken at week 4, from a patient treated with tofacitinib. These receptors came from a human donor with alopecia areata.

The genes are TRBV9 and TRBJ2-5; D unclear. The V end was cut by 0 bases, the J end by 5 bases, with 11 bases between. This CDR3 contains 14 residues. Germline values: CDR1 SGDLS, CDR2 YYNGEE. CDR3 nucleotide sequence: TGTGCCAGCAGCGTAGAGGGTGATTCGGAGACCCAGTACTTC. Protein product: CASSVEGDSETQYF. Full variable domain (outside the CDR3, taken from reference TRBV9 and TRBJ2-5): DSGVTQTPKHLITATGQRVTLRCSPRSGDLSVYWYQQSLDQGLQFLIQYYNGEERAKGNILERFSAQQFPDLHSELNLSSLELGDSALYFCASSVEGDSETQYFGPGTRLLVL.

The rearrangement links TRBV7-2 to TRBJ2-5, with 9 positions matching TRBD2. The V gene's germline CDR1 is SGHTA and CDR2 FQGNSA. This CDR3 region has 15 residues. Trimming removed 2 bases from V and 3 bases from J; junction bases left unmatched: 4. The CDR3 DNA reads as TGTGCCAGCAGCTTATGGCGGGGGGGCGAAGAGACCCAGTACTTC. Its translation is CASSLWRGGEETQYF.

In this sample, this clone turned up a few times. The chain links TRBV27 to TRBJ2-2; D is possibly TRBD1 (6 bases). There are 15 residues in the CDR3. V shed 5 bases and J shed 5 bases, with 15 bases lying between them. Germline CDR1 and CDR2: MNHEY and SMNVEV (reference sequence). CDR3 DNA sequence: TGTGCCAGCAGTCCAATACAGGGTTTAACCGGGGAGCTGTTTTTT. As protein: CASSPIQGLTGELFF.

Only a few counts were recorded for this clone. The chain recombines TRBV7-8 with TRBJ2-6; D not resolved. This CDR3 spans 15 amino acids. CDR1 is SGHVS, CDR2 FQNEAQ, per germline. V was cut by 3 bases and J by 1 base, with 7 bases left in between. The CDR3 loop reads CASSFVSSGANVLTF. CDR3 nucleotide sequence: TGTGCCAGCAGCTTTGTCTCTTCTGGGGCCAACGTCCTGACTTTC.

V and J are TRBV4-2 and TRBJ1-6, with D perhaps TRBD1 (6 bases). The CDR3 totals 15 residues. V gave up 1 base and J gave up 6 bases, with 10 bases separating them. The germline CDR1 and CDR2 sequences are LGHNA and YNFKEQ. Written as DNA, the CDR3 is TGTGCCAGCAGCCAAGGGGGCAGGGGTAATTCACCCCTCCACTTT. The encoded protein is CASSQGGRGNSPLHF.

CDR3 region: CASSQDGDYGYTF. For the CDR3, the DNA is TGCGCCAGCAGCCAGGACGGAGACTATGGCTACACCTTC. The chain employs TRBV5-1 and TRBJ1-2, with D uncertain. The CDR3 totals 13 residues. With 4 bases removed from V and 3 bases from J, the gap between germline ends came to 10 bases. Germline V gives CDR1 SGHRS, CDR2 YFSETQ.

The V call is TRBV7-2, the J call TRBJ2-6; D perhaps matches TRBD1 (6 bases). In germline, CDR1 is SGHTA, CDR2 FQGNSA. V lost 4 bases and J lost 2, with 15 bases in between. This CDR3 is built from 17 residues. CDR3 nucleotides: TGTGCCAGCAGCTCTACCCCAGGGGCCCCTGGGGCCAACGTCCTGACTTTC. Translated, it gives CASSSTPGAPGANVLTF.

The CDR3 sequence: CAWSVSPGGSYEQYF. CDR3 nucleotides: TGTGCCTGGAGTGTTTCGCCAGGGGGGTCCTACGAGCAGTACTTC. This sequence joins TRBV30 and TRBJ2-7; tentatively, D is TRBD1 (7 bases). The CDR3 consists of 15 residues. Germline-derived CDR1 and CDR2 are GTSNPN and SVGIG (reference sequence). V gave up 0 bases and J gave up 1 base, with 13 bases separating them.

The chain is built from TRBV14 and TRBJ2-3, with TRBD1 matching 11 bases. Trimming took 4 bases from V and 5 from J; bases not matched to a gene: 8. Germline loops: CDR1 SGHDN, CDR2 FVKESK. The CDR3 is 16 residues long. The CDR3 nucleotides read TGTGCCAGCAGCCTCGGACAGGGGGCCCGAGGAGATACGCAGTATTTT. Encoded protein: CASSLGQGARGDTQYF.

There are a few counts of this clone. The rearrangement uses TRBV5-6 and TRBJ1-4, with TRBD1 as a possible D gene (5 bases). This CDR3 contains 14 residues. The V end was cut by 0 bases, the J end by 5 bases, with 8 bases between. Germline V gene data show CDR1 as SGHDT and CDR2 as YYEEEE. CDR3 DNA sequence: TGTGCCAGCAGCTTGGGGACACCGAATGAAAAACTGTTTTTT. Encoded protein: CASSLGTPNEKLFF.

This chain links TRBV30 with TRBJ2-2; D might be TRBD1 (5 bases). Trimming pared 4 bases from V and 7 bases from J, leaving 16 bases between. This CDR3 region has 14 residues. Germline V gene lookup returns CDR1 GTSNPN and CDR2 SVGIG (reference sequence). For the CDR3, the DNA is TGTGCCTGGACTAAAACAGGACGACTCGGGGAGCTGTTTTTT. The encoded protein is CAWTKTGRLGELFF. The variable domain in full, with the rest retrieved from reference TRBV30 and TRBJ2-2, is SQTIHQWPATLVQPVGSPLSLECTVEGTSNPNLYWYRQAAGRGLQLLFYSVGIGQISSEVPQNLSASRPQDRQFILSSKKLLLSDSGFYLCAWTKTGRLGELFFGEGSRLTVL.

This clone was counted only a few times. J is TRBJ1-5 and V is TRBV30; 7 nucleotides line up with TRBD1. The CDR3 is 12 residues long. The V segment lost 5 bases and the J segment 9 bases; nucleotides outside the gene matches: 7. The germline CDR1 and CDR2 sequences are GTSNPN and SVGIG (reference sequence). CDR3 amino acids: CAWAYRGSPQHF. CDR3 sequence (DNA): TGTGCCTGGGCGTACAGGGGATCGCCCCAGCATTTT.

This clone was seen only a few times. V and J are TRBV2 and TRBJ1-2; tentative D call: TRBD1 (5 bases). Deletions cut 2 bases from V and 4 bases from J, with 8 bases between. Germline V CDR1 and CDR2: SNHLY, FYNNEI. The CDR3 has 13 residues. DNA for the CDR3: TGTGCCAGCAGTGAATTGACAGCCTATGGCTACACCTTC. This sequence encodes CASSELTAYGYTF.

The rearrangement links TRBV27 to TRBJ1-1, with D unclear. Trimming pared 6 bases from V and 2 bases from J, leaving 16 bases between. This CDR3 contains 15 residues. Germline-derived CDR1 and CDR2 are MNHEY and SMNVEV (reference sequence). CDR3 nucleotide sequence: TGTGCCAGCAGAGACCGAGTTTGGGGTAACACTGAAGCTTTCTTT. This gives the protein CASRDRVWGNTEAFF.

A note on this clone: Since no conserved phenylalanine or tryptophan closes the CDR3, a read error is the likely cause. The limits of the CDR3 on the DNA are not certain, so only TCRdb's listed CDR3 is given. The chain combines TRBV18 with TRBJ1-5. Inclusive of both ends, the CDR3 amounts to 8 amino acids. The germline V gene has CDR1 KGHSH and CDR2 LQKENI. The CDR3 here is CASSTETG.